The rows below give T cell receptor beta chains drawn from one sample of a study of identical twins. Each CDR3 protein gets one entry after TCRdb re-called the 5' RACE reads with MiXCR. The top ten hold roughly 12% of the sample, which has 350,000 to 450,000 distinct CDR3 sequences, 18% seen once. The source material was naive T cells sorted from blood. The source of these receptors is a man aged 50-60 years in good health. The CDR3 runs from the conserved cysteine through the conserved F or W. D genes are given only for firm matches. The size of a clone is reported for some rows only, either as once, few or many, or as a class for expanded clones.

v_gene	d_gene	abundance	j_gene	CDR3nt	CDR3aa
TRBV5-1	TRBD1	few	TRBJ2-7	TGCGCCAGCAGCTCCGGGACAGGAGCTTGGGAGCAGTACTTC	CASSSGTGAWEQYF
TRBV4-2	NA	NA	TRBJ1-3	TGTGCCAGCAGCCAATCCCCTATCCGTGAGAACTCTGGAAACACCATATATTTT	CASSQSPIRENSGNTIYF
TRBV7-6	NA	few	TRBJ2-2	TGTGCCAGCAGCTCCTACCCGGAGCGTGGGGCTGAGAACACCGGGGAGCTGTTTTTT	CASSSYPERGAENTGELFF
TRBV20-1	TRBD2	NA	TRBJ2-7	TGCAGTGCTAGAGATAGGGACGGACTAGCGGGAGCGTCCTACGAGCAGTACTTC	CSARDRDGLAGASYEQYF
TRBV7-3	TRBD1	many	TRBJ1-1	TGTGCCAGCAGCTTATCGGGACAGGGGGTGAACACTGAAGCTTTCTTT	CASSLSGQGVNTEAFF
TRBV12-3/TRBV12-4	NA	many	TRBJ2-1	TGTGCCAGCAGTTTATTCGACTACAATGAGCAGTTCTTC	CASSLFDYNEQFF
TRBV7-2	NA	many	TRBJ1-5	TGTGCCAGCAGCTTCGTTCCCGGGCCAAATAGCAATCAGCCCCAGCATTTT	CASSFVPGPNSNQPQHF
TRBV14	NA	many	TRBJ2-7	TGTGCCAGCAGCCAAGGACTAGGCGCCTACGAGCAGTACTTC	CASSQGLGAYEQYF
TRBV5-1	NA	many	TRBJ2-1	TGCGCCAGCAGCATAAGCCACAATGACAATGAGCAGTTCTTC	CASSISHNDNEQFF
TRBV12-3/TRBV12-4	NA	many	TRBJ2-5	TGTGCCAGCAGTTCACACCAAGAGACCCAGTACTTC	CASSSHQETQYF
TRBV12-3/TRBV12-4	NA	NA	TRBJ2-7	TGTGCCAGCAGTTTTAGCGCGACAGTGGGCTCCTACGAGCAGTACTTC	CASSFSATVGSYEQYF